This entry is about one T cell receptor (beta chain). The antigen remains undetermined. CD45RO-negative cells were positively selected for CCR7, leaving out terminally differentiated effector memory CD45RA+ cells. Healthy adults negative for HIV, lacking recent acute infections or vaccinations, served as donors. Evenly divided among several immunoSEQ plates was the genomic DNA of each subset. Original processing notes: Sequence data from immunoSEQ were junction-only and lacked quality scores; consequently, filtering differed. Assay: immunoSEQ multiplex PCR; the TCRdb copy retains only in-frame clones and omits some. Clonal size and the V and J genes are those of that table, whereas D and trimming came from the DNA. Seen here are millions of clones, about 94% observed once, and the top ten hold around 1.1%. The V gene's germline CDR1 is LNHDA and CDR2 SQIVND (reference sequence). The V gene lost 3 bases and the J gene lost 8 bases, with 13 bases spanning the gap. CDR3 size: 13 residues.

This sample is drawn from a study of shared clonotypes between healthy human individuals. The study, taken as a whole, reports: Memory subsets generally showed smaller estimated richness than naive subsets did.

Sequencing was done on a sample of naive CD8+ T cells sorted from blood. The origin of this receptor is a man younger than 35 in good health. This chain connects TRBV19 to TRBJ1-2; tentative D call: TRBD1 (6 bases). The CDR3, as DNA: TGTGCCAGTAGTATCGGGACATTGGAGGGCTACACCTTC. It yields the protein CASSIGTLEGYTF. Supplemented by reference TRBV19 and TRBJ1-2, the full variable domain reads DGGITQSPKYLFRKEGQNVTLSCEQNLNHDAMYWYRQDPGQGLRLIYYSQIVNDFQKGDIAEGYSVSREKKESFPLTVTSAQKNPTAFYLCASSIGTLEGYTFGSGTRLTVV.